This T cell receptor (beta chain) was obtained from a study of OX40 agonist ivuxolimab in advanced cancers. Study as a whole: Prior checkpoint blockade (anti-PD-1, anti-PD-L1 or anti-CTLA-4) was permitted; 40% had it.

CDR3 length equals 14 residues. V gave up 7 bases and J gave up 6 bases; unmatched junction bases: 7. The V gene's germline CDR1 is MNHNS and CDR2 SASEGT. Produced via immunoSEQ multiplex PCR; TCRdb's table is partial and in-frame only. Among 45,000 to 65,000 clones listed, around 87% were seen once. This clone came up once. This clonotype originated in an adult with an advanced solid tumor such as melanoma, head and neck, liver or kidney cancer. Sequenced here: CD4+ or CD8+ T cells sorted from blood, sampled in a trial of the OX40 agonist ivuxolimab. The chain carries TRBV6-1 and TRBJ2-7, with TRBD2 matching over 12 bases. The CDR3 sequence: CASNGLAGFREQYV. CDR3 in DNA: TGTGCCAGCAATGGACTAGCGGGGTTCCGCGAGCAGTACGTC.